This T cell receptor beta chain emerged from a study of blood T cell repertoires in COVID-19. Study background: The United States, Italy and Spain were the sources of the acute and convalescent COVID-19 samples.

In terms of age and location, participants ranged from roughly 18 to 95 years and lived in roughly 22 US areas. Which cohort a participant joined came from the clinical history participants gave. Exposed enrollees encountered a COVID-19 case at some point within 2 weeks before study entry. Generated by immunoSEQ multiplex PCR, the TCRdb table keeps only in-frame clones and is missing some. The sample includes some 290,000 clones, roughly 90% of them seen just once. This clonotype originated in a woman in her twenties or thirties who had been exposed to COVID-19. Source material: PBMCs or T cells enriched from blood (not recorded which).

The CDR3 region has the DNA TGTGCCAGCAGCTTGGATGCTGGGACAGGGAGGTATGGCTACACCTTC. As protein: CASSLDAGTGRYGYTF. The gene calls are TRBV5-4 and TRBJ1-2; TRBD1 agrees at 9 bases. CDR3 length equals 16 residues. Germline V gives CDR1 SGHNT, CDR2 YYREEE (reference sequence). Unmatched junction bases numbered 8, after V lost 0 bases and J lost 5 bases.